These 22 T cell receptor beta chains originate from one sample sequenced in a study of T cells in localized non-small cell lung cancer. Only in-frame clones appear in the TCRdb table, and some are missing; sequencing was by immunoSEQ multiplex PCR. The sample holds roughly 48,000 clones, 60% to 80% seen once. The sample was peripheral blood, taken before any cancer treatment. These receptor sequences come from a man aged 40-75 years with stage I squamous cell lung carcinoma.

This clone was counted once. The chain links TRBV27 to TRBJ2-1; D is undetermined. From germline, CDR1 is MNHEY and CDR2 SMNVEV (reference sequence). V was pared by 7 bases and J by 10 bases, with 8 bases between. The CDR3 runs to 10 residues. For the CDR3, the DNA is TGTGCCAGCACCCTCCCGGAGCAGTTCTTC. Translation gives CASTLPEQFF.

This clone was seen once. The chain is built from TRBV6-1 and TRBJ1-1, with no clear D. V gave up 2 bases and J gave up 7 bases, with 14 bases separating them. The germline V gene has CDR1 MNHNS and CDR2 SASEGT. This CDR3 has 14 residues. The CDR3 bases are TGTGCCAGCAGTGAATCGAGAAGTGTTTTTGAAGCTTTCTTT. It codes for CASSESRSVFEAFF.

The rearrangement joins TRBV27 to TRBJ2-1, with 10 positions matching TRBD2. The V and J ends lost 6 bases and 5 bases, in that order; junction bases with no gene match: 7. The CDR3 spans 15 residues. The V gene's germline CDR1 is MNHEY and CDR2 SMNVEV (reference sequence). CDR3 nucleotides: TGTGCCAGCAGGACCCTAGCGGGGGTTAACAATGAGCAGTTCTTC. This sequence encodes CASRTLAGVNNEQFF.

The chain is built from TRBV7-9 and TRBJ2-3, with D possibly being TRBD1 or TRBD2 (6 bases each). This CDR3 region has 14 residues. Germline V gene lookup returns CDR1 SEHNR and CDR2 FQNEAQ (reference sequence). V lost 4 bases to trimming and J lost 1 base, with 9 bases between them. CDR3 in DNA: TGTGCCAGCAGCTCAGGGGAGGGCACAGATACGCAGTATTTT. Translation: CASSSGEGTDTQYF.

The V and J genes are TRBV4-1 and TRBJ1-1; a possible D gene is TRBD1 (5 bases). From germline, CDR1 is MGHRA and CDR2 YSYEKL. V was shortened by 1 base and J by 6 bases, with 21 bases between the two germline ends. The CDR3 loop spans 17 amino acids. CDR3 DNA sequence: TGCGCCAGCAGCCAAGTACAGGTTATTAGTGGTGGGGCTGAAGCTTTCTTT. This translates into CASSQVQVISGGAEAFF.

This chain joins TRBV5-1 and TRBJ1-5; TRBD1 is a possible D gene (5 bases). The CDR3 runs 15 residues. Trimming took off 4 bases at V and 1 base at J, with 12 bases between the two ends. Germline V gene lookup returns CDR1 SGHRS and CDR2 YFSETQ. CDR3 DNA: TGCGCCAGCAGCCCGGACACCGGGAGCAATCAGCCCCAGCATTTT. As protein: CASSPDTGSNQPQHF.

This clone appeared once. This sequence joins TRBV4-1 and TRBJ1-1; the match to TRBD1 covers 9 bases. The CDR3 sequence is 14 residues long. Germline V gene data show CDR1 as MGHRA and CDR2 as YSYEKL. Trimming removed 2 bases from V and 4 bases from J; junction bases left unmatched: 2. The DNA of the CDR3 is TGCGCCAGCAGCCAACCGGGACAGGGCACTGAAGCTTTCTTT. As protein: CASSQPGQGTEAFF.

The CDR3 DNA reads as TGCGCCAGCAGCTTTGGGGCAGGGAGGTCCTACAATGAGCAGTTCTTC. Protein: CASSFGAGRSYNEQFF. The chain has TRBV5-1 and TRBJ2-1; possible D gene TRBD2, 6 bases. The V and J ends lost 2 bases and 1 base respectively, with 13 bases between them. CDR1 and CDR2 (germline): SGHRS, YFSETQ. The CDR3 runs 16 residues.

The chain links TRBV28 to TRBJ2-1, with unresolved D. The CDR3 contains 13 residues. Looked up from germline, CDR1 is MDHEN and CDR2 is SYDVKM. Trimming cost V 1 base and J 10 bases, with 11 bases left between them. CDR3 loop: CASSLSEPREQFF. The CDR3 coding sequence is TGTGCCAGCAGTTTATCTGAGCCTCGGGAGCAGTTCTTC.

The chain combines TRBV5-1 with TRBJ2-7; 8 bases fit TRBD1. CDR1 is SGHRS, CDR2 YFSETQ, per germline. This CDR3 is built from 16 residues. V lost 0 bases and J lost 4; bases outside the gene matches: 9. The CDR3, as DNA: TGCGCCAGCAGCTTGGCCGAAGGGACAGGATCATACGAGCAGTACTTC. This gives the protein CASSLAEGTGSYEQYF.

The chain uses TRBV2 and TRBJ2-3; 9 bases are a match to TRBD2. Trimming removed 3 bases from V and 9 bases from J; junction bases left unmatched: 13. From germline, CDR1 is SNHLY and CDR2 FYNNEI. The CDR3 covers 16 residues. In DNA, the CDR3 is TGTGCCAGCAGTGAGGGGCGGGGGGGCCGAGCCGCGACGCAGTATTTT. Its translation is CASSEGRGGRAATQYF. Supplemented by reference TRBV2 and TRBJ2-3, the full variable domain reads EPEVTQTPSHQVTQMGQEVILRCVPISNHLYFYWYRQILGQKVEFLVSFYNNEISEKSEIFDDQFSVERPDGSNFTLKIRSTKLEDSAMYFCASSEGRGGRAATQYFGPGTRLTVL.

The rearrangement uses TRBV27 and TRBJ2-2; D remains ambiguous. Trimming removed 3 bases from V and 4 bases from J, with 6 bases in between. Germline CDR1 and CDR2: MNHEY and SMNVEV (reference sequence). The CDR3 runs 13 residues. CDR3 amino acids: CASSLVSTGELFF. In DNA, the CDR3 is TGTGCCAGCAGTTTGGTCTCCACCGGGGAGCTGTTTTTT.

J is TRBJ2-3 and V is TRBV5-1; 9 bases agree with TRBD2. The CDR3 has 15 residues. Germline V lookup: CDR1 SGHRS, CDR2 YFSETQ. V gave up 3 bases and J gave up 4 bases; unmatched junction bases: 6. CDR3 residues: CASSWGGGASDTQYF. The CDR3 bases are TGCGCCAGCAGCTGGGGCGGGGGGGCCTCAGATACGCAGTATTTT.

V and J are TRBV5-1 and TRBJ2-1; D is unresolved. V was shortened by 0 bases and J by 7 bases, with 11 bases between the two germline ends. Per the germline V gene, CDR1 is SGHRS and CDR2 is YFSETQ. The CDR3 runs to 14 residues. The CDR3 sequence is CASSLVGIGNEQFF. CDR3 coding DNA: TGCGCCAGCAGCTTGGTGGGAATCGGGAATGAGCAGTTCTTC.

The rearrangement joins TRBV10-3 to TRBJ1-1, with D maybe TRBD1 (6 bases). CDR1 and CDR2 (germline): ENHRY, SYGVKD. V was shortened by 6 bases and J by 8 bases, with 13 bases between the two germline ends. CDR3 length equals 12 residues. The CDR3 region is CAIRGALGEAFF. The CDR3, as DNA: TGTGCCATCAGGGGGGCTTTGGGGGAAGCTTTCTTT.

The chain uses TRBV28 and TRBJ2-2; D could derive from TRBD1 or TRBD2 (6 bases each). The V end lost 8 bases, the J end lost 5 bases, and 12 bases lay between the germline ends. Germline-derived CDR1 and CDR2 are MDHEN and SYDVKM. The CDR3 runs 13 residues. The CDR3: CASGGGSTGELFF. Written as DNA, the CDR3 is TGTGCCAGCGGAGGGGGATCAACCGGGGAGCTGTTTTTT.

DNA of the CDR3: TGTGCCAGCAGTTACTCGATGGGAAGCAATCAGCCCCAGCATTTT. Amino acid sequence: CASSYSMGSNQPQHF. This rearrangement joins TRBV6-6 to TRBJ1-5; D ambiguous. The CDR3 covers 15 residues. Germline CDR1 and CDR2: MNHNY and SVGAGI (reference sequence). V shed 0 bases and J shed 1 base, with 7 bases lying between them.

This chain uses TRBV2 with TRBJ2-7; 13 bases align to TRBD2. CDR1 SNHLY and CDR2 FYNNEI come from the germline V gene. Unmatched junction bases numbered 1, after V lost 6 bases and J lost 2 bases. The CDR3 is 14 residues long. CDR3 in DNA: TGTGCCAGCAGGGGGACTAGCGGGGCCTACGAGCAGTACTTC. Its protein is CASRGTSGAYEQYF. Full variable domain (rest looked up from reference TRBV2 and TRBJ2-7): EPEVTQTPSHQVTQMGQEVILRCVPISNHLYFYWYRQILGQKVEFLVSFYNNEISEKSEIFDDQFSVERPDGSNFTLKIRSTKLEDSAMYFCASRGTSGAYEQYFGPGTRLTVT.

The chain links TRBV19 to TRBJ2-7, with 9 bases identical to TRBD1. Per germline, CDR1 LNHDA and CDR2 SQIVND (reference sequence). The CDR3 is made up of 13 amino acids. Trimming at V came to 6 bases and at J to 2 bases, leaving 2 bases not matched to a gene. In DNA form, the CDR3 reads TGTGCCAGTAGAGGGACAGGGACCTACGAGCAGTACTTC. Protein product: CASRGTGTYEQYF.

The J gene is TRBJ1-2, the V gene TRBV9; a weak D match, TRBD1 (5 bases). V lost 0 bases and J 0 bases, leaving 18 bases between the germline ends. In germline, CDR1 is SGDLS, CDR2 YYNGEE. The CDR3 sequence is 18 residues long. This chain's CDR3 is CASSVDARLDTTNYGYTF. The CDR3 DNA reads as TGTGCCAGCAGCGTAGATGCGAGGTTGGACACAACTAACTATGGCTACACCTTC.

The chain couples TRBV7-9 to TRBJ2-5; 10 nucleotides align to TRBD1. Trimming took 5 bases from V and 4 from J; bases not matched to a gene: 10. Germline V gene lookup returns CDR1 SEHNR and CDR2 FQNEAQ (reference sequence). The CDR3 totals 16 residues. In DNA, the CDR3 is TGTGCCAGCAGCCATTCCCGGGACAGGGGCGGAGAGACCCAGTACTTC. Protein product: CASSHSRDRGGETQYF.

This chain joins TRBV28 and TRBJ1-2; TRBD1 aligns across 8 bases. Germline V lookup: CDR1 MDHEN, CDR2 SYDVKM. The length of the CDR3 is 15 residues. The ends lost 6 bases at V and 6 bases at J; junction bases unmatched: 12. CDR3 coding DNA: TGTGCCAGCAGGCTAGGACAGGGACGATCAAATGGCTACACCTTC. Translated, it gives CASRLGQGRSNGYTF.